The rows below give T cell receptor beta chains drawn from one sample of a study of blood T cell repertoires in COVID-19. Libraries were prepared by immunoSEQ multiplex PCR; TCRdb keeps only in-frame clonotypes and omits some of them. The sample carries around 150,000 clones, around 80% recorded once. Sequenced: PBMCs or T cells enriched from blood (not recorded which). Every receptor here comes from a man aged 45-60 years who had recovered from COVID-19. Each CDR3 is given with its conserved first and last residue. The D gene is left open where the match is weak.

J gene: TRBJ2-4; D gene: TRBD2; V gene: TRBV11-3; CDR3 protein: CASSLDAGGLAKNIQYF
J gene: TRBJ1-2; D gene: NA; V gene: TRBV7-2; CDR3 protein: CASSLGAQGGYTF
J gene: TRBJ1-4; D gene: TRBD1; V gene: TRBV6-5; CDR3 protein: CASSPGRDRGEKLFF
J gene: TRBJ2-5; D gene: TRBD1; V gene: TRBV7-2; CDR3 protein: CASSGAGGSETQYF
J gene: TRBJ1-6; D gene: NA; V gene: TRBV4-2; CDR3 protein: CASSPDEPGLWSPLHF
J gene: TRBJ2-5; D gene: NA; V gene: TRBV5-5; CDR3 protein: CASSLWQRETQYF
J gene: TRBJ1-2; D gene: TRBD1; V gene: TRBV7-9; CDR3 protein: CASRPGTGNYGYTF
J gene: TRBJ1-1; D gene: NA; V gene: TRBV6-5; CDR3 protein: CASSLQGSNTEAFF
J gene: TRBJ1-1; D gene: NA; V gene: TRBV29-1; CDR3 protein: CSVKTTRQDGTEAFF
J gene: TRBJ2-5; D gene: NA; V gene: TRBV6-2/TRBV6-3; CDR3 protein: CASSYFLGRSGEETQYF
J gene: TRBJ1-5; D gene: TRBD1; V gene: TRBV6-2/TRBV6-3; CDR3 protein: CASSYWTGINQPQHF
J gene: TRBJ2-2; D gene: TRBD1; V gene: TRBV5-4; CDR3 protein: CASSPPRQGANTGELFF
J gene: TRBJ2-5; D gene: TRBD2; V gene: TRBV11-3; CDR3 protein: CASSPGLAGGQETQYF
J gene: TRBJ2-7; D gene: NA; V gene: TRBV24-1; CDR3 protein: CATSGKGGYEQYF
J gene: TRBJ1-1; D gene: NA; V gene: TRBV12-3/TRBV12-4; CDR3 protein: CASSVVGRAFF
J gene: TRBJ2-7; D gene: NA; V gene: TRBV25-1; CDR3 protein: CASGESYEQYF
J gene: TRBJ2-2; D gene: TRBD2; V gene: TRBV7-9; CDR3 protein: CASSPRLAGGVTGELFF
J gene: TRBJ2-7; D gene: TRBD1; V gene: TRBV5-1; CDR3 protein: CASSFGQGANYEQYF
J gene: TRBJ2-7; D gene: NA; V gene: TRBV2; CDR3 protein: CASSELPASSYEQYF
J gene: TRBJ2-7; D gene: NA; V gene: TRBV18; CDR3 protein: CASSPPGLNAYEQYF
J gene: TRBJ2-7; D gene: NA; V gene: TRBV13; CDR3 protein: CASSTQQGYEQYF
J gene: TRBJ1-1; D gene: NA; V gene: TRBV4-3; CDR3 protein: CASSLTGSMNTEAFF
J gene: TRBJ2-7; D gene: NA; V gene: TRBV6-2/TRBV6-3; CDR3 protein: CASSYFQAFEQYF
J gene: TRBJ1-2; D gene: NA; V gene: TRBV5-4; CDR3 protein: CASSLGGGLDYGYTF
J gene: TRBJ2-7; D gene: NA; V gene: TRBV18; CDR3 protein: CASSPRQESYEQYF
J gene: TRBJ1-5; D gene: NA; V gene: TRBV7-2; CDR3 protein: CASSLTGWQPQHF